This T cell receptor (beta chain) comes out of a study of human T cells and chemical hapten exposure. Overall study: Skin on the upper inner arm, roughly 2 cm by roughly 2 cm in size, was sensitized with 2% DPC. Study-wide findings and caveats: The number of TCRs above 1 in 1000 frequency did not change after DPC sensitization.

Time point of the sample: patch test 1, 2 weeks after DPC sensitization. As to treatment: therapeutic diphenylcyclopropenone sensitization with weekly scalp DPC. Extraction yielded total RNA from whole blood (unfractionated). One entry per CDR3 protein, called by TCRdb with MiXCR from the RACE reads. This table has some 380,000 distinct CDR3 sequences, around 5% appearing once. This clonotype has a single count. Antigen specificity is unknown. Being one base from a much bigger clone, this may be a read error. The CDR3 length is 14 residues. Trimming stripped 0 bases from V and 7 bases from J, with 12 bases between. Germline CDR1 and CDR2: MGHDK and SYGVNS.

The clonotype was recovered from a woman aged 50 to 60 with alopecia areata. Some clones in this sample may be carry-over from other donors' samples. Sequenced here: whole blood, sampled in connection with sensitization to the hapten diphenylcyclopropenone (DPC). The rearrangement links TRBV25-1 to TRBJ1-1; perhaps TRBD1 as D (6 bases). CDR3 amino acids: CASSEYGRDIEAFF. In nucleotides, the CDR3 is TGTGCCAGCAGTGAATACGGGAGGGACATTGAAGCTTTCTTT.